This T cell receptor (beta chain) emerged from a study of T cells after yellow fever vaccination. Overall study context: SMART-Seq v4 Ultra Low Input handled preparation of low-cell-number fractions.

Making TCR cDNA involved 5'RACE template switching, which added UMIs and a universal primer site. TCRdb passed the 5' RACE reads through MiXCR, listing each CDR3 protein once. Of a few hundred thousand distinct CDR3 sequences in the sample, roughly 19% were seen once. Regarding the study as a whole: High-abundance clonotypes from the bulk population could contaminate FACS-sorted repertoires. The secondary T-cell response peaked on day 5, not day 15, but was weaker.

This clonotype was seen a few times. The antigen is undetermined. The TCR was taken from a man in his thirties or forties who received the YFV17D yellow fever vaccine. Sample: PBMCs, taken 15 days after the yellow fever booster vaccination.

For the CDR3, the DNA is TGCAGTGCTAGAGTGCCGTATTCCAATGAGCAGTTCTTC. This encodes CSARVPYSNEQFF. V usage is TRBV20-1 and J usage is TRBJ2-1; D unresolved. The CDR3 sequence is 13 residues long. Germline-derived CDR1 and CDR2 are DFQATT and SNEGSKA (reference sequence). V lost 1 base and J lost 6, with 10 bases in between.